One sample yielded the 17 T cell receptor beta chains listed below, sequenced in a study of T cell repertoires in cytomegalovirus infection. In TCRdb, the reads were re-called with MiXCR into one record per CDR3 protein. The data contain 500,000 to 600,000 distinct CDR3 sequences, about 17% of them singletons. The sample was CD8+ T cells from PBMCs. The receptors come from a human donor in good health (CMV status not recorded). Some clones in this sample may be carry-over from other donors' samples.

There are a few counts of this clonotype. This rearrangement joins TRBV10-3 to TRBJ2-1, with 12 nucleotides matching TRBD2. Trimming cost V 0 bases and J 8 bases; bases outside gene matches: 2. CDR3 size: 15 residues. Germline V gene sequence: CDR1 ENHRY, CDR2 SYGVKD. CDR3 in DNA: TGTGCCATCAGTGAGTCGACTAGCGGGAGCCATGAGCAGTTCTTC. The encoded protein is CAISESTSGSHEQFF.

The V and J genes are TRBV27 and TRBJ2-7, with 8 bases identical to TRBD2. Germline CDR1 is MNHEY and CDR2 is SMNVEV (reference sequence). J was trimmed by 9 bases and V by 11 bases; bases with no gene match: 12. The CDR3 covers 12 residues. CDR3 coding DNA: TGTGCCTCCCGGCGGGAGGAAGGGGTGCAGTACTTC. Protein: CASRREEGVQYF.

In this sample, this clonotype turned up many times. V usage is TRBV12-3 or TRBV12-4 and J usage is TRBJ2-3, with D perhaps TRBD1 (6 bases). The CDR3 extends over 16 amino acids. Trimming pared 2 bases from V and 0 bases from J, leaving 12 bases between. DNA for the CDR3: TGTGCCAGCAGTTTAATAAGAGGGACAAGCACAGATACGCAGTATTTT. Protein: CASSLIRGTSTDTQYF.

This clonotype was counted ten times or more. The rearrangement joins TRBV5-6 to TRBJ2-7; D not resolved. The CDR3 spans 12 residues. V was clipped by 2 bases and J by 6 bases, with 9 bases between them. The germline V gene encodes CDR1 SGHDT and CDR2 YYEEEE. The CDR3 reads CASSLGLSEQYF. CDR3 in DNA: TGTGCCAGCAGCTTAGGATTAAGCGAGCAGTACTTC.

This clonotype was recorded at least ten times. This sequence joins TRBV19 and TRBJ1-1; tentatively, D is TRBD1 (6 bases). The CDR3 has 18 amino acids. V was shortened by 7 bases and J by 4 bases, with 28 bases between the two germline ends. Germline loops: CDR1 LNHDA, CDR2 SQIVND (reference sequence). CDR3 DNA: TGTGCCAGTACCCCGCTGGGGGGGGCGCTAATTGAGAGCACTGAAGCTTTCTTT. It specifies CASTPLGGALIESTEAFF.

In this sample, this clonotype turned up many times. The rearrangement uses TRBV7-8 and TRBJ2-7; D call uncertain. The CDR3 covers 12 residues. Germline V gene data show CDR1 as SGHVS and CDR2 as FQNEAQ. Trimming removed 0 bases at V and 7 bases at J, with 7 bases between. The CDR3 loop is CASSLAGWEQYF. CDR3 sequence (DNA): TGTGCCAGCAGCTTAGCAGGGTGGGAGCAGTACTTC.

The table lists this clonotype with a few counts. The J gene is TRBJ1-5, the V gene TRBV5-1; tentative D call: TRBD1 (5 bases). This CDR3 contains 15 residues. Per the germline V gene, CDR1 is SGHRS and CDR2 is YFSETQ. V lost 4 bases to trimming and J lost 3 bases, with 14 bases between them. CDR3 amino acids: CASSPWGRDNQPQHF. DNA for the CDR3: TGCGCCAGCAGCCCCTGGGGCAGGGACAATCAGCCCCAGCATTTT.

This clonotype has ten or more counts. The genes are TRBV19 and TRBJ1-1, with 10 nucleotides matching TRBD1. With 5 bases clipped from V and 7 bases from J, the junction kept 4 bases outside the gene matches. Germline CDR1 reads LNHDA; CDR2 reads SQIVND (reference sequence). The CDR3 covers 13 residues. The chain's CDR3 is CASSWDRGLEAFF. The CDR3 coding sequence is TGTGCCAGTAGTTGGGACAGGGGACTTGAAGCTTTCTTT.

This clonotype was picked up many times. V usage is TRBV11-2 and J usage is TRBJ2-2; D gene uncertain. With 4 bases removed from V and 1 base from J, the gap between germline ends came to 10 bases. Per germline, CDR1 SGHAT and CDR2 FQNNGV. There are 15 residues in the CDR3. As DNA, the CDR3 is TGTGCCAGCAGCTGGCGTGGGGTGAACACCGGGGAGCTGTTTTTT. It codes for CASSWRGVNTGELFF.

This chain connects TRBV24-1 to TRBJ2-7; 9 nucleotides line up with TRBD1. V lost 9 bases, J lost 7 bases, and 9 bases stayed unmatched. The germline V gene has CDR1 KGHDR and CDR2 SFDVKD. The CDR3 sequence is 13 residues long. The CDR3, as DNA: TGTGCCACCTCCGGGACAGGGAGCCCTGAGCAGTACTTC. Encoded protein: CATSGTGSPEQYF.

A few counts support this clonotype. J is TRBJ2-7 and V is TRBV6-8; D is unclear. Trimming shortened V by 3 bases and J by 2 bases, and 8 bases separated the two germline ends. The CDR3 sequence is 13 residues long. Germline V lookup: CDR1 MNHGY, CDR2 SAAAGT. CDR3 protein: CASSYESTYEQYF. Written as DNA, the CDR3 is TGTGCCAGCAGTTATGAATCAACCTACGAGCAGTACTTC.

This clonotype was observed many times. The rearrangement uses TRBV14 and TRBJ1-2; possibly TRBD1 for D (5 bases). The V and J ends lost 3 bases and 4 bases respectively, with 9 bases between them. Germline V gives CDR1 SGHDN, CDR2 FVKESK. The CDR3 is 13 amino acids. The DNA for the CDR3 is TGTGCCAGCAGCCACGCAGGGCTCTATGGCTACACCTTC. Amino acids: CASSHAGLYGYTF.

This clonotype was counted many times. The chain employs TRBV28 and TRBJ1-5, with D tentatively TRBD1 (6 bases). Trimming removed 5 bases at V and 7 bases at J, with 12 bases between. The germline gives CDR1 MDHEN, CDR2 SYDVKM. CDR3 length: 13 residues. CDR3 bases: TGTGCCAGCAGTATTACAGGGTACCAGCCCCAGCATTTT. It yields the protein CASSITGYQPQHF.

Comment on this clonotype: This may be a read error, as it is one base from a much larger clone. The rearrangement links TRBV12-3 or TRBV12-4 to TRBJ2-3, with 7 bases identical to TRBD2. Germline trimming cut 7 bases from V and 2 bases from J; bases unmatched to any gene: 9. This CDR3 contains 15 residues. This CDR3 is CASTFSGWPTDTQYF. The CDR3 bases are TGTGCCAGCACCTTTAGCGGGTGGCCCACAGATACGCAGTATTTT.

This chain joins TRBV12-3 or TRBV12-4 and TRBJ1-1, with TRBD1 matching over 11 bases. This CDR3 has 15 amino acids. The ends lost 4 bases at V and 8 bases at J; junction bases unmatched: 9. DNA for the CDR3: TGTGCCAGCAGTTCACCGGGACAGGGGGTTCGAGAAGCTTTCTTT. It is translated as CASSSPGQGVREAFF.

With regard to this clonotype: Germline is not matched at one junction end, which may reflect a read error. The chain is built from TRBV7-9 and TRBJ2-3, with TRBD2 matching over 9 bases. The CDR3 consists of 13 residues. In germline, CDR1 is SEHNR, CDR2 FQNEAQ (reference sequence). CDR3 sequence reads: CVSSGGSTDTQYF. CDR3 DNA: TGCGTCAGTAGCGGGGGCAGCACAGATACGCAGTATTTT.

To note about this clonotype: This sequence may be a read error, since a much larger clone differs from it by one base. V is TRBV7-6 and J is TRBJ2-5; D is unresolved. CDR1 and CDR2 (germline): SGHVS, FNYEAQ. The CDR3 consists of 14 residues. The CDR3 nucleotides are TGTGCCAGCGGCTTGGCACAGCCAGGAGAGACCCAGTACTTC. It specifies CASGLAQPGETQYF. Full variable domain (outside the CDR3, taken from reference TRBV7-6 and TRBJ2-5): GAGVSQSPRYKVTKRGQDVALRCDPISGHVSLYWYRQALGQGPEFLTYFNYEAQQDKSGLPNDRFSAERPEGSISTLTIQRTEQRDSAMYRCASGLAQPGETQYFGPGTRLLVL.